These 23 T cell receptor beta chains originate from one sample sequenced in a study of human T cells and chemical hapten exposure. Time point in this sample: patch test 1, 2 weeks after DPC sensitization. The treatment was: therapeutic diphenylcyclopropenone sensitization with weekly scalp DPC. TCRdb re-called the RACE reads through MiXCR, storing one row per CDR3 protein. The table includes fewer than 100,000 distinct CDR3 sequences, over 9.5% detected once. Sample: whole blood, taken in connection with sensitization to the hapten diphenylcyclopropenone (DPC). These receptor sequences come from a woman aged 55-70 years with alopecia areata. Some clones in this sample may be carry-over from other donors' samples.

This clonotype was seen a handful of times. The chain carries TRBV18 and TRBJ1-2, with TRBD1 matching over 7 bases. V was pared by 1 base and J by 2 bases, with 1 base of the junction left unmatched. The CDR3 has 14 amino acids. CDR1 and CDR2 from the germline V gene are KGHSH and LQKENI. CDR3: CASSPQDRNYGYTF. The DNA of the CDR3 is TGTGCCAGCTCACCACAGGACAGGAACTATGGCTACACCTTC.

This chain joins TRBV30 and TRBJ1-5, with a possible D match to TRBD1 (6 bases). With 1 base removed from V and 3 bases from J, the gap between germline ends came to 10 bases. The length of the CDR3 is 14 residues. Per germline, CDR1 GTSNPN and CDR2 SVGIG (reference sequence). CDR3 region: CAWSARGDNQPQHF. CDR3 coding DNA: TGTGCCTGGAGTGCCAGGGGCGACAATCAGCCCCAGCATTTT.

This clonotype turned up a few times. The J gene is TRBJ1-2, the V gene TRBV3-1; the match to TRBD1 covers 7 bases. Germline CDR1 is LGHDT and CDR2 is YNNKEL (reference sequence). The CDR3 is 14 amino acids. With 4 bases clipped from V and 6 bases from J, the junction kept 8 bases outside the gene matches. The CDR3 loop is CASSPTMTGHGYTF. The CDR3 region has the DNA TGTGCCAGCAGCCCGACGATGACAGGGCATGGCTACACCTTC.

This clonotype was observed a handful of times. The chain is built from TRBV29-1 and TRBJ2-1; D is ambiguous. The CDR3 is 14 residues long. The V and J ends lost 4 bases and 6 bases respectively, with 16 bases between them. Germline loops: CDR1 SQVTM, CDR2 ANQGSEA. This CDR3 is CSVGGLIPFNEQFF. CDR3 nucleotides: TGCAGCGTTGGGGGTCTGATCCCTTTCAATGAGCAGTTCTTC.

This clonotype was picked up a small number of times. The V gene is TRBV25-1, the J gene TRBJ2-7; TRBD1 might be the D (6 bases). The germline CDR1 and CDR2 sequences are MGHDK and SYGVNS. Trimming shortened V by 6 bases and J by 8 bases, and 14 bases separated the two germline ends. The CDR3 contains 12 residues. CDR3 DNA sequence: TGTGCCAGCAGGCTCTCAGGGGCTAAGCAGTACTTC. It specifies CASRLSGAKQYF.

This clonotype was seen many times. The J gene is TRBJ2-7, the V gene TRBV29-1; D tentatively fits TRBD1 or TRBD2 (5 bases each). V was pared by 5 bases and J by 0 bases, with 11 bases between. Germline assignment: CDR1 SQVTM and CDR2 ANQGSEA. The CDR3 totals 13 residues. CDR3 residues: CSVWDANSYEQYF. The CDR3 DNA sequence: TGCAGCGTTTGGGACGCGAACTCCTACGAGCAGTACTTC.

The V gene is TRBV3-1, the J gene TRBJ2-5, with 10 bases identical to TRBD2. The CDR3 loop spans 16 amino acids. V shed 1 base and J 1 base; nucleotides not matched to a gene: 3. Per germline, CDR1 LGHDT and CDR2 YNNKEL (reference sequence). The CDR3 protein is CASSQALAGVQETQYF. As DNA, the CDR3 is TGTGCCAGCAGCCAAGCGCTAGCGGGGGTCCAAGAGACCCAGTACTTC.

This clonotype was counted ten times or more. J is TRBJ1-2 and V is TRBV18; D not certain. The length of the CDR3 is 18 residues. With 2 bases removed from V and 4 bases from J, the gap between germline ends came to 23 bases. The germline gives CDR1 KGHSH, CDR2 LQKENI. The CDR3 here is CASSPVMSVTALTYGYTF. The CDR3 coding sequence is TGTGCCAGCTCACCAGTTATGTCGGTGACCGCCCTAACCTATGGCTACACCTTC.

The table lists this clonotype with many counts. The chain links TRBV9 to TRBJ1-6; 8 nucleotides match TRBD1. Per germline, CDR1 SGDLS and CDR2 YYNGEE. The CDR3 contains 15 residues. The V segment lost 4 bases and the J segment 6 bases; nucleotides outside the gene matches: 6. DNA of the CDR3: TGTGCCAGCAGCACGGACAGGGCGATTAATTCACCCCTCCACTTT. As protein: CASSTDRAINSPLHF.

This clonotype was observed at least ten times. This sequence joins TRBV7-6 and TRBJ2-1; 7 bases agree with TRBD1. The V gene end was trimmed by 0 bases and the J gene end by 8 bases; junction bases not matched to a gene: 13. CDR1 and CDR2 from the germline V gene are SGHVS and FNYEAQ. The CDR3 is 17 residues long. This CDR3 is CASSLAPPGQVSHEQFF. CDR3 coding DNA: TGTGCCAGCAGCTTAGCGCCACCCGGACAGGTATCGCATGAGCAGTTCTTC.

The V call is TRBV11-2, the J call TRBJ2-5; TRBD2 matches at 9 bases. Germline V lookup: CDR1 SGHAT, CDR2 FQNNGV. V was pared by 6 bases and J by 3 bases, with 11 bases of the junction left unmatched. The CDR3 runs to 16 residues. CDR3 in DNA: TGTGCCAGCAGGTCTTTAGCGGGGGCAAAAAAAGAGACCCAGTACTTC. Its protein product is CASRSLAGAKKETQYF.

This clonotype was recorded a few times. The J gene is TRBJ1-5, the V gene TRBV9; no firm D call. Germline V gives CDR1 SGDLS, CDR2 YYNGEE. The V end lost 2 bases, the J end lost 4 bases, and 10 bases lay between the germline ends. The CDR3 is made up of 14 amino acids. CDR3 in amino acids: CASSVGSLNQPQHF. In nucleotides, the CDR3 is TGTGCCAGCAGCGTCGGCAGTTTAAATCAGCCCCAGCATTTT. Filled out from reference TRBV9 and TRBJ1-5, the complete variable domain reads DSGVTQTPKHLITATGQRVTLRCSPRSGDLSVYWYQQSLDQGLQFLIQYYNGEERAKGNILERFSAQQFPDLHSELNLSSLELGDSALYFCASSVGSLNQPQHFGDGTRLSIL.

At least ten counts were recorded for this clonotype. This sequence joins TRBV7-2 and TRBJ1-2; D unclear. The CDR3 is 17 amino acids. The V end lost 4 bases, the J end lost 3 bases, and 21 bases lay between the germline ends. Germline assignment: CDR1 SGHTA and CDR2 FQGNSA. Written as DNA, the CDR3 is TGTGCCAGCAGCTCCCGAATGGGCCGGCTGTCGGACTATGGCTACACCTTC. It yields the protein CASSSRMGRLSDYGYTF.

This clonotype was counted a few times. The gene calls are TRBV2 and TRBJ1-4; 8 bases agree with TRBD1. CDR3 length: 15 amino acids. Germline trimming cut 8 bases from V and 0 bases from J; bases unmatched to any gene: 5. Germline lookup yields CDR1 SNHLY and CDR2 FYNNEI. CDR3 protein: CASLPGQATNEKLFF. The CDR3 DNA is TGTGCCAGCTTACCGGGACAGGCAACTAATGAAAAACTGTTTTTT.

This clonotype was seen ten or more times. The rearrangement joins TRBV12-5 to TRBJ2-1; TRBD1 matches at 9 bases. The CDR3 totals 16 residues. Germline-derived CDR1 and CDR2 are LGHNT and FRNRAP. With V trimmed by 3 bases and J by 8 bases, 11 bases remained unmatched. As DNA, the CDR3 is TGTGCTAGTGGTTTCAACCCGGGACAGGGCTCTGATGAGCAGTTCTTC. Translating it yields CASGFNPGQGSDEQFF.

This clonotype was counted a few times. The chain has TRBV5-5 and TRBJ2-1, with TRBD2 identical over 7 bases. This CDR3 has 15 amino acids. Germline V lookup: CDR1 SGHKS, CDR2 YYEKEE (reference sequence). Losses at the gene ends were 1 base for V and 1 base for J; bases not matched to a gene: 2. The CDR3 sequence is CASSLLGGSYNEQFF. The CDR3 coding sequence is TGTGCCAGCAGCTTGTTGGGGGGGTCCTACAATGAGCAGTTCTTC.

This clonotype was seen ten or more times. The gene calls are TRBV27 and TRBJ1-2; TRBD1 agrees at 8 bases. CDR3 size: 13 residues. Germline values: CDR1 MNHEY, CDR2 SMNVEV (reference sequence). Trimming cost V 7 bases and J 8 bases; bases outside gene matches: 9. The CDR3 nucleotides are TGTGCCAGCAAAGGGCAGGGGGCGTTCGGCTACACCTTC. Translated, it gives CASKGQGAFGYTF.

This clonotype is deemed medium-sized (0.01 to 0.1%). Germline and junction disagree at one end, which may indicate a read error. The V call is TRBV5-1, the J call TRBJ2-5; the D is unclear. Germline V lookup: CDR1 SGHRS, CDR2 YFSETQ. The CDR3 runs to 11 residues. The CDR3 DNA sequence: TGTGCCAGCAGCCTGAGAGAGACCCAGTACTTC. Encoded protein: CASSLRETQYF.

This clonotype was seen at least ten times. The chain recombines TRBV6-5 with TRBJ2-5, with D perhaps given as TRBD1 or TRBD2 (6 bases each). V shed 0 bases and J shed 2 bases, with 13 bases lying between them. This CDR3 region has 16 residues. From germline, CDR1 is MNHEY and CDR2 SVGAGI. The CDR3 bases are TGTGCCAGCAGTTACTCGGGGGCGCGGGGTCAAGAGACCCAGTACTTC. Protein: CASSYSGARGQETQYF.

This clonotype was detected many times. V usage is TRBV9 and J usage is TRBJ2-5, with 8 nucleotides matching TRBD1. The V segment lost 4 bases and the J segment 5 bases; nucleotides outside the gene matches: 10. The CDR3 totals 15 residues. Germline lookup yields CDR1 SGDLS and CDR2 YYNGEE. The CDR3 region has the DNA TGTGCCAGCAGCTCCTGGACAGGGCTAGGGGAGACCCAGTACTTC. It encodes CASSSWTGLGETQYF. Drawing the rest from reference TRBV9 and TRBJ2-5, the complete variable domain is DSGVTQTPKHLITATGQRVTLRCSPRSGDLSVYWYQQSLDQGLQFLIQYYNGEERAKGNILERFSAQQFPDLHSELNLSSLELGDSALYFCASSSWTGLGETQYFGPGTRLLVL.

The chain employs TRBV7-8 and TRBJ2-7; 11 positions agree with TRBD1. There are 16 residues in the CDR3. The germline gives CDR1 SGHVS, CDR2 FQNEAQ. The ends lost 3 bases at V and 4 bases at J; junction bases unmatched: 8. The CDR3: CASSFHWTGGSYEQYF. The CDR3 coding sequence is TGTGCCAGCAGCTTCCATTGGACAGGGGGCTCGTACGAGCAGTACTTC.

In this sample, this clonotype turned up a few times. The CDR3 loop is CASSYSTGAPGETQYF. In nucleotides, the CDR3 is TGTGCCAGCAGTTACTCTACGGGGGCCCCGGGGGAGACCCAGTACTTC. This chain joins TRBV6-5 and TRBJ2-5; D tentatively fits TRBD1 or TRBD2 (6 bases each). The CDR3 has 16 residues. Germline CDR1 MNHEY, CDR2 SVGAGI. The V end was cut by 0 bases, the J end by 5 bases, with 16 bases between.

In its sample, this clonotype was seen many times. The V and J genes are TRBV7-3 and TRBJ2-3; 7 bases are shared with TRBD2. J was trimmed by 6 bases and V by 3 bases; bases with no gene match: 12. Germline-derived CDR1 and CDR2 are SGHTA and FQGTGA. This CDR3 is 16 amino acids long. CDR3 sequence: CASSFVRGGTKDTQYF. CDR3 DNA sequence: TGTGCCAGCAGCTTCGTCCGCGGGGGTACGAAGGATACGCAGTATTTT.